Reported below is one T cell receptor beta chain. Trimming cost V 4 bases and J 3 bases, with 7 bases left between them. CDR3 length: 12 residues. Germline V gene data show CDR1 as SGHNT and CDR2 as YYREEE (reference sequence). RNA was isolated and reverse transcribed to cDNA, the sequencing template. Repertoires were generated with immunoSEQ multiplex PCR, while TCRdb's copy carries only in-frame clones and drops some. The sample holds almost 250,000 clones; 67% are singletons and the top ten take roughly 1.2%. This entry comes from a study of CD8+ T cells in alopecia areata. Across the study: Those patients who were treated received oral tofacitinib, which was given at 5 to 10 mg twice daily for moderate-to-severe alopecia areata.

This chain links TRBV5-4 with TRBJ1-1; no definite D call. This specimen consisted of CD4+ T cells sorted from blood, obtained at week 0. The receptor's source is a human donor with alopecia areata. The CDR3 bases are TGTGCCAGCAGCCTGGAGTACACTGAAGCTTTCTTT. It yields the protein CASSLEYTEAFF.